This is a list of T cell receptor beta chains from one sample in a study of a mutant IDH1 vaccine in newly diagnosed glioma. Using immunoSEQ multiplex PCR, the repertoire was profiled, and TCRdb retains in-frame clones only, with some absent. The sample includes roughly 130,000 clones, roughly 75% of them seen just once. No antigens are known for them. The sample here was PBMCs, taken from a glioma patient whose treatment included an IDH1 peptide vaccine. The receptors originated from a man aged 35-49 years with glioma. Each CDR3 is given with its conserved first and last residue. A D gene is named only where the DNA matches it firmly. Size is omitted from some rows. Given values are once, few, many or a class for expanded clones.

TGCGCCAGCAGCATAGGAGGTTACGAGCAGTACTTC,CASSIGGYEQYF,TRBV5-1,-,TRBJ2-7,-
TGTGCCACCAGCAGAACCATAGCGGGGGGCTCCTACAATGAGCAGTTCTTC,CATSRTIAGGSYNEQFF,TRBV15,TRBD2,TRBJ2-1,-
TGTGCCAGTAGTCTTCACCGGGGAGGGCGAAAGGGGCCCACAGATACGCAGTATTTT,CASSLHRGGRKGPTDTQYF,TRBV19,TRBD2,TRBJ2-3,-
TGCGCCAGCAGCCTAGGTGAGGGTTACAATCAGCCCCAGCATTTT,CASSLGEGYNQPQHF,TRBV4-3,-,TRBJ1-5,-
TGTGCCAGCAGCACTTGGGGGGGAAATGAGCAGTTCTTC,CASSTWGGNEQFF,TRBV2,TRBD2,TRBJ2-1,-
TGTGCCAGCAGCTTAGGGCCAAACTCCTACGAGCAGTACTTC,CASSLGPNSYEQYF,TRBV5-4,-,TRBJ2-7,-
TGCAGCGTCAGACAGGGGGCTCGGACCGGGGAGCTGTTTTTT,CSVRQGARTGELFF,TRBV29-1,TRBD1,TRBJ2-2,-
TGCGCCAGCACCGTTAGGCTTCCGGCCGGGGAGCTGTTTTTT,CASTVRLPAGELFF,TRBV5-1,-,TRBJ2-2,-
TGTGCCAGCAGCGGGGCGGGACTAGTGCAAGGTGAGCAGTTCTTC,CASSGAGLVQGEQFF,TRBV5-4,TRBD2,TRBJ2-1,few
TGTGCCAGCAAGGGCGACAACACCGGGGAGCTGTTTTTT,CASKGDNTGELFF,TRBV2,-,TRBJ2-2,once
TGTGCCAGCAGTGGAAGGGAGACCCAGTACTTC,CASSGRETQYF,TRBV2,-,TRBJ2-5,-
TGTGCCTGGAGTGTACCCCGGGTCCATTTTACCTACGAGCAGTACTTC,CAWSVPRVHFTYEQYF,TRBV30,-,TRBJ2-7,-
TGTGCCAGTAGTAAAGACGGCTATGGCTACACCTTC,CASSKDGYGYTF,TRBV19,-,TRBJ1-2,-
TGTGCCAGCAGCTTGGGGCTCTCGTCAGCCACCGGGGAGCTGTTTTTT,CASSLGLSSATGELFF,TRBV5-4,-,TRBJ2-2,-
TGTGCCAGCAGCTTAACAGGGGGCATTGCCTACGAGCAGTACTTC,CASSLTGGIAYEQYF,TRBV7-9,TRBD1,TRBJ2-7,-
TGCAGCGCAACTAGCGGGAGTAACGAGCAGTACTTC,CSATSGSNEQYF,TRBV29-1,TRBD2,TRBJ2-7,-
TGTGCCAGCAGCTCTCGGGACAGCCCCTACGAGCAGTACTTC,CASSSRDSPYEQYF,TRBV13,TRBD1,TRBJ2-7,-
TGTGCCAGCAGCTTATTTGGGGACAATGAGCAGTTCTTC,CASSLFGDNEQFF,TRBV7-2,-,TRBJ2-1,-
TGTGCCAGCAGACGCGTTGAAGAGCCCCAGCATTTT,CASRRVEEPQHF,TRBV2,-,TRBJ1-5,-
TGTGCCAGCAGCTCACTAGCGGGGTCGGGCGGGGAGCTGTTTTTT,CASSSLAGSGGELFF,TRBV7-6,TRBD2,TRBJ2-2,-
TGTGCCAGCAGCATCGGGACAGGGGGTGGCTACACCTTC,CASSIGTGGGYTF,TRBV9,TRBD1,TRBJ1-2,-
TGCAGCGTTTGTATGACTTCGAACACCGGGGAGCTGTTTTTT,CSVCMTSNTGELFF,TRBV29-1,-,TRBJ2-2,-
TGTGCCAGTAGCCCCGCGGCCTATGGCTACACCTTC,CASSPAAYGYTF,TRBV19,-,TRBJ1-2,-
TGTGCCAGCAGCTCTGAGGCTGGCCCTGGGGCCAACGTCCTGACTTTC,CASSSEAGPGANVLTF,TRBV7-3,-,TRBJ2-6,-
TGTGCCAGCAGCCGGGACAGGGCTCAAGTGGAGCAGTACTTC,CASSRDRAQVEQYF,TRBV9,TRBD1,TRBJ2-7,-
TGTGCCAGCAGCTCTAGGGCCCCTGGGGCCAACGTCCTGACTTTC,CASSSRAPGANVLTF,TRBV7-2,-,TRBJ2-6,-
TGTGCCAGCAGTCGGACAGCCCCCAATCAGCCCCAGCATTTT,CASSRTAPNQPQHF,TRBV28,-,TRBJ1-5,-
TGTGCCAGTAGTTTATCAGGGATCTCCTACAATGAGCAGTTCTTC,CASSLSGISYNEQFF,TRBV19,-,TRBJ2-1,few
TGCGCCAGCAGCTTGGGCGGCGCCGGGGAGCTGTTTTTT,CASSLGGAGELFF,TRBV5-1,-,TRBJ2-2,-
TGTGCCAGTAGCGGGAGAGCGGGGATCGATAGCAATCAGCCCCAGCATTTT,CASSGRAGIDSNQPQHF,TRBV19,-,TRBJ1-5,-
TGTGCCAGCAGTCAGACAGGGGGCGCATATGGCTACACCTTC,CASSQTGGAYGYTF,TRBV6-5,TRBD1,TRBJ1-2,-
TGCGCCAGCAGCCAAGACCCAGGACACTATGGCTACACCTTC,CASSQDPGHYGYTF,TRBV4-3,-,TRBJ1-2,few